What follows is one TCR beta chain and its context. These data belong to a study of regulatory T cells in long-lasting Graves disease. Germline assignment: CDR1 SNHLY and CDR2 FYNNEI. V lost 8 bases and J lost 8; bases outside the gene matches: 8. The CDR3 totals 13 residues. Time point defined: newly diagnosed GD, antithyroid drugs for less than 3 months. PBMC RNA served as the TCR library source. CDR3 regions were amplified by Arm-PCR using iRepertoire HTBI primers to build TCR beta libraries. Using its own MiXCR run on the multiplex PCR reads, TCRdb lists one record per CDR3 protein. In the table there are about 440,000 distinct CDR3 sequences, more than 13% of which are singletons. A further study also used this sample, focusing on T cells in Graves' hyperthyroidism and ophthalmopathy.

This chain connects TRBV2 to TRBJ1-2; TRBD1 aligns across 10 bases. Sequenced here: peripheral blood mononuclear cells (PBMCs), sampled at new diagnosis, from a patient treated with antithyroid drugs. This receptor was identified in a woman in her 30s with Graves disease. CDR3 amino acids: CASRDRGFGGYTF. The CDR3, as DNA: TGTGCCAGCCGGGACAGGGGATTCGGAGGCTACACCTTC.